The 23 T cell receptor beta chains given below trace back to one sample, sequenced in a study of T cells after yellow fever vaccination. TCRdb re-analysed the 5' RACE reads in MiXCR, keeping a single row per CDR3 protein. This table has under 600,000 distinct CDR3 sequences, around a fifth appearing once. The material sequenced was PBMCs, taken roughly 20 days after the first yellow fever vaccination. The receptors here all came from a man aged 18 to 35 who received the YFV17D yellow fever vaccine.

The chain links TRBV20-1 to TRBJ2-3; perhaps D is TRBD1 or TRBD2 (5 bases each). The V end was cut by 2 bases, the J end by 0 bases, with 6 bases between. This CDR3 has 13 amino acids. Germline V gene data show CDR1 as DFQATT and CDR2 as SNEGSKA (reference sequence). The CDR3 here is CSARRDSTDTQYF. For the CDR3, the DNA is TGCAGTGCTAGACGGGACAGCACAGATACGCAGTATTTT.

This CDR3 is CASSRAEGVEKLFF. The DNA for the CDR3 is TGCGCCAGCAGCCGGGCGGAGGGGGTAGAAAAACTGTTTTTT. V and J are TRBV5-1 and TRBJ1-4; D is perhaps TRBD1 (6 bases). The CDR3 is 14 amino acids. Germline lookup yields CDR1 SGHRS and CDR2 YFSETQ. V lost 4 bases and J lost 8, with 15 bases in between.

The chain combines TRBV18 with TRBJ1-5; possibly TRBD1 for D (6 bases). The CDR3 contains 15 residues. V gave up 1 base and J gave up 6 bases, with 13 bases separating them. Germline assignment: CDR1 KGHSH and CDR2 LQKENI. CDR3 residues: CASSPRQVAGQPQHF. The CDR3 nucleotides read TGTGCCAGCTCACCACGACAGGTTGCGGGTCAGCCCCAGCATTTT.

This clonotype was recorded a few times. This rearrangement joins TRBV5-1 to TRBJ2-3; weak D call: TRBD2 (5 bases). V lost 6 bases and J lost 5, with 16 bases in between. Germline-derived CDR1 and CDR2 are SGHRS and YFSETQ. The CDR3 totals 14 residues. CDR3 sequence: CASTPGVVGDTQYF. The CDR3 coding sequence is TGCGCCAGCACCCCCGGGGTGGTTGGAGATACGCAGTATTTT.

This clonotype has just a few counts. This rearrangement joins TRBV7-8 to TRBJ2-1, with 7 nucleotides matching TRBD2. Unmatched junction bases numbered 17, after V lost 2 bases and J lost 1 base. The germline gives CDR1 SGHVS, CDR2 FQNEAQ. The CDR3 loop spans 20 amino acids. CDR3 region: CASSLISGRGILWSYNEQFF. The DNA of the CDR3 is TGTGCCAGCAGCTTAATCTCCGGGCGGGGGATCCTTTGGTCCTACAATGAGCAGTTCTTC.

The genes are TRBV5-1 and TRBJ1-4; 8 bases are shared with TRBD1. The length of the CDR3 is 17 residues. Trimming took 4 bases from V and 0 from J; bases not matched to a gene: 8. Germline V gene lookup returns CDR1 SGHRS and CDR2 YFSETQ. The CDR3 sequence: CASSNRTGFATNEKLFF. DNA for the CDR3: TGCGCCAGCAGCAACCGGACAGGGTTTGCAACTAATGAAAAACTGTTTTTT.

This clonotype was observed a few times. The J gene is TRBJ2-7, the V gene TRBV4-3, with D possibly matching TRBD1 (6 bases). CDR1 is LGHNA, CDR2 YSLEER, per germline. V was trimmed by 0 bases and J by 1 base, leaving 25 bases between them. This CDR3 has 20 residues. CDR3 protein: CASSQDRVRRRTGQSYEQYF. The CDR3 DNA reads TGCGCCAGCAGCCAAGACCGGGTTAGAAGGAGGACCGGACAGTCCTACGAGCAGTACTTC.

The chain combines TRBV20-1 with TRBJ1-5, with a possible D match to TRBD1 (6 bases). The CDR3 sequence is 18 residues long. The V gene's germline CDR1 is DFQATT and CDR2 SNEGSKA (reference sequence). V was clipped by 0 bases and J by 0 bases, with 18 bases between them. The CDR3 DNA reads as TGCAGTGCTAGAGATAGCAGGGGACTCTGGGATAGCAATCAGCCCCAGCATTTT. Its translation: CSARDSRGLWDSNQPQHF.

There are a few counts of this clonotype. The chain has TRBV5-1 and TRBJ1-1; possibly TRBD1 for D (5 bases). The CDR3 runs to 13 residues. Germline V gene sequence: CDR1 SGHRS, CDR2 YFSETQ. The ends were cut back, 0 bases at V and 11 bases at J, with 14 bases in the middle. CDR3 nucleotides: TGCGCCAGCAGCTTGGTCCGTACAGGTGATGCTTTCTTT. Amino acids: CASSLVRTGDAFF.

In nucleotides, the CDR3 is TGTGCCAGCAGTTTCTCTTTGATGGGGGGCAACACAGATACGCAGTATTTT. Residues: CASSFSLMGGNTDTQYF. The rearrangement uses TRBV27 and TRBJ2-3; D might be TRBD1 or TRBD2, each matching 6 bases. The CDR3 loop spans 17 amino acids. Germline loops: CDR1 MNHEY, CDR2 SMNVEV (reference sequence). The V end was cut by 3 bases, the J end by 2 bases, with 18 bases between.

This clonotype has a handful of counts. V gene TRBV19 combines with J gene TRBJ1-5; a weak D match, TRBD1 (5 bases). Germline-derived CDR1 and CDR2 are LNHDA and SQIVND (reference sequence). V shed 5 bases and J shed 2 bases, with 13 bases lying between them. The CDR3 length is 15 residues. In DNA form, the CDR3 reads TGTGCCAGTAGTCCTCAGGGAAATGGCAATCAGCCCCAGCATTTT. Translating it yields CASSPQGNGNQPQHF.

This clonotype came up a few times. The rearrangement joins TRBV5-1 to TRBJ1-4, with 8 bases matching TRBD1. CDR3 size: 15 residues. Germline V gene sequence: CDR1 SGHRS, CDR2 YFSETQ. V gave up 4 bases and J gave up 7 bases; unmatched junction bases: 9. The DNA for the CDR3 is TGCGCCAGCAGCACCTGGACAGGGTACGGTGAAAAACTGTTTTTT. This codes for CASSTWTGYGEKLFF.

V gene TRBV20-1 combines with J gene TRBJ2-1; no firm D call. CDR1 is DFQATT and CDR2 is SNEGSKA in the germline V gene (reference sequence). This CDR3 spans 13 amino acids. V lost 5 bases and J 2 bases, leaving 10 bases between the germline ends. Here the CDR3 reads CSAFRLTYNEQFF. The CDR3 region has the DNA TGCAGTGCTTTCAGGTTGACCTACAATGAGCAGTTCTTC.

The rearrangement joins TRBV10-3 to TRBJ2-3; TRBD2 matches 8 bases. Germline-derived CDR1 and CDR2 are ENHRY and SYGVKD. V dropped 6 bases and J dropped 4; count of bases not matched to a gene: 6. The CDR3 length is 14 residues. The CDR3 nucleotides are TGTGCCATCAGACCCGGGGGGGCGCCAGATACGCAGTATTTT. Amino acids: CAIRPGGAPDTQYF.

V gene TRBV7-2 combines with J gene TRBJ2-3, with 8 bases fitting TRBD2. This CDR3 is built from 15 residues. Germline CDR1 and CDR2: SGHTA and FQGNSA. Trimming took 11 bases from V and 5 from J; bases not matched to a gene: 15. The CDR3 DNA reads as TGTGCCGGAGGGGCTCTTCCGGGGGGGCAAGATACGCAGTATTTT. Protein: CAGGALPGGQDTQYF.

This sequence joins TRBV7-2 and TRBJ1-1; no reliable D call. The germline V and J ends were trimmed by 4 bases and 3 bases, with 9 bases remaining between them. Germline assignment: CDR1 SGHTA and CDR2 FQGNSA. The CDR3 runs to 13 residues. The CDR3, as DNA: TGTGCCAGCAGCTCCCAACGGGACACTGAAGCTTTCTTT. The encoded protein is CASSSQRDTEAFF.

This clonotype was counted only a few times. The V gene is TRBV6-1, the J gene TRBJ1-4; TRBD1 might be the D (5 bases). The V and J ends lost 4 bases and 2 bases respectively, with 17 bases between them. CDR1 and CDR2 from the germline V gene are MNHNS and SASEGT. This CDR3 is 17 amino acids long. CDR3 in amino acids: CASSGPVGGETNEKLFF. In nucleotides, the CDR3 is TGTGCCAGCAGTGGGCCGGTGGGGGGGGAGACTAATGAAAAACTGTTTTTT.

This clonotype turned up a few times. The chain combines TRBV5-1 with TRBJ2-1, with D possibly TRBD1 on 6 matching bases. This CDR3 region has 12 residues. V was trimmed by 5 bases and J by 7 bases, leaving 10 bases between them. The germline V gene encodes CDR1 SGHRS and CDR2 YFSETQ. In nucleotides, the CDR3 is TGCGCCAGCAGGCTGCAGGGGAATGAGCAGTTCTTC. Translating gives CASRLQGNEQFF.

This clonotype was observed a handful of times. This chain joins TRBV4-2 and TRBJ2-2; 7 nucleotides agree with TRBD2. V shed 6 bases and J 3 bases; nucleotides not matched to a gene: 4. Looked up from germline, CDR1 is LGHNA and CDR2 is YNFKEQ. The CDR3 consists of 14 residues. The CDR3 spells CASSRAGDTGELFF. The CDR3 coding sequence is TGTGCCAGCAGTCGCGCGGGGGACACCGGGGAGCTGTTTTTT.

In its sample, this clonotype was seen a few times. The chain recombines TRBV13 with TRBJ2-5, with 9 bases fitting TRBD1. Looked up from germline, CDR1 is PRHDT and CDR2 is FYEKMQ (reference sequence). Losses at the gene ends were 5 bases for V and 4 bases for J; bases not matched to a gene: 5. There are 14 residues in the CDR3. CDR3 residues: CASSRRTGAETQYF. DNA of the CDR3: TGTGCCAGCAGCCGCCGGACAGGGGCAGAGACCCAGTACTTC.

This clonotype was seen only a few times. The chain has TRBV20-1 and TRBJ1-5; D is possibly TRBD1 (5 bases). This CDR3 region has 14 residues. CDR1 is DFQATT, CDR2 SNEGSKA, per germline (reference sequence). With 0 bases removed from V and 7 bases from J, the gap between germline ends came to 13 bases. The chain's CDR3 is CSARDMVQGQPQHF. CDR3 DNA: TGCAGTGCTAGAGATATGGTGCAGGGCCAGCCCCAGCATTTT.

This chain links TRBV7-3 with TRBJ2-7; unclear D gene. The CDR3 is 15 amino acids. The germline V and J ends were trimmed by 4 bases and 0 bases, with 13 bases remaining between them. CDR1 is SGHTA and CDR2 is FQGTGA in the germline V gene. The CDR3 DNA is TGTGCCAGCAGCTGGGGAATTGGGGTCTCCTACGAGCAGTACTTC. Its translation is CASSWGIGVSYEQYF.

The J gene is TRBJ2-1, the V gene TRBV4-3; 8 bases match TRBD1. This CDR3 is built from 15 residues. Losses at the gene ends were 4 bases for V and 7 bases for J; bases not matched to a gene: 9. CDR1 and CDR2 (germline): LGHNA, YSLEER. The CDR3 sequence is CASSPTDRVINEQFF. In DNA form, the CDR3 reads TGCGCCAGCAGCCCGACGGACAGGGTAATAAATGAGCAGTTCTTC.